This record covers a single TCR beta chain. Trimming shortened V by 7 bases and J by 1 base, and 11 bases separated the two germline ends. The germline gives CDR1 SGHNT, CDR2 YENEEA. There are 14 residues in the CDR3. Original processing notes: Estimation of nucleated cell counts was performed using reference gene primer amplification. Assay used: immunoSEQ multiplex PCR; TCRdb lists only in-frame clones, some missing. V and J calls and clone size are given by that table; D and trimming were obtained from the DNA. The table records 250,000 or so clones, around 80% of them present only once. This specimen belongs to a study of blood T cell repertoires in COVID-19. At the level of the study: Acute and convalescent COVID-19 specimens originated in the United States, Italy and Spain. PBMCs, B-cell-depleted T cells, or T cells were the source of the cDNA or gDNA that made up the material.

The source of this sequence is a man aged 60-69 years with acute or convalescent COVID-19. The sequencing input was peripheral blood. The V gene is TRBV11-3, the J gene TRBJ1-3; maybe TRBD1 (6 bases). DNA for the CDR3: TGTGCCAGCACCCCCACAGGGTCTGGAAACACCATATATTTT. This encodes CASTPTGSGNTIYF.